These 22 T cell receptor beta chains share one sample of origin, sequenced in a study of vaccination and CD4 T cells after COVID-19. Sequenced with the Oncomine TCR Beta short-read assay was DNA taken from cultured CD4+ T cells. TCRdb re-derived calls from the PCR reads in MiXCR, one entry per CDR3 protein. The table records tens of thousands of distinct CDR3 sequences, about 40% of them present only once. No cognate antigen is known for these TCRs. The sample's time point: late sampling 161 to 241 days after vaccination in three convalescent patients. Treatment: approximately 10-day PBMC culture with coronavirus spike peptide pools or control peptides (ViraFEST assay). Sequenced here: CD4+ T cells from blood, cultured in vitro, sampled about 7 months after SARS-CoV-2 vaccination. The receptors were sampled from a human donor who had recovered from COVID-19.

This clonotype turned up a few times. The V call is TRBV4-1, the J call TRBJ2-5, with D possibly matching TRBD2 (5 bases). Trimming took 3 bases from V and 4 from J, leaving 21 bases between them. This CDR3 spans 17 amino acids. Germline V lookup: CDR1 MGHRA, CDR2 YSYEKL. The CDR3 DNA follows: TGCGCCAGCAGCCAGCCCTATCGGGGTGGTGAAGGAGAGACCCAGTACTTC. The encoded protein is CASSQPYRGGEGETQYF.

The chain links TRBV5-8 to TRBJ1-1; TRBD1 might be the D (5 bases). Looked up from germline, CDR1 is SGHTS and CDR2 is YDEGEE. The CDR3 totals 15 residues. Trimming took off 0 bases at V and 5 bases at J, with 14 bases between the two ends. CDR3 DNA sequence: TGTGCCAGCAGCTTGGCCGGGACCCACCGTACTGAAGCTTTCTTT. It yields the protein CASSLAGTHRTEAFF.

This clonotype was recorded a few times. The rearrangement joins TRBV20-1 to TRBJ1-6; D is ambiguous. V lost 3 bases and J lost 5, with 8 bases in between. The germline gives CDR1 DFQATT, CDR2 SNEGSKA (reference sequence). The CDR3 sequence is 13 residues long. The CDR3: CSARRRNNSPLHF. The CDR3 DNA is TGCAGTGCTAGGAGACGGAATAATTCACCCCTCCACTTT.

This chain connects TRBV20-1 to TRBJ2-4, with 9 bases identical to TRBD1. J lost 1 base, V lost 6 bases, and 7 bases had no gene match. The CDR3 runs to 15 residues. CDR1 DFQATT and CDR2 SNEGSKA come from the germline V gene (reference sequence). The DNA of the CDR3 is TGCAGTGCGGAGGGGACAGGGATGGCCAAAAACATTCAGTACTTC. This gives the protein CSAEGTGMAKNIQYF.

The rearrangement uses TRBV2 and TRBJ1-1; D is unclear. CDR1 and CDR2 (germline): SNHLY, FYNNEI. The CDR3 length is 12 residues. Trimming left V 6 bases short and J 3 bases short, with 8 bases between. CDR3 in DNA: TGTGCCAGCAGCGGACCAGACACTGAAGCTTTCTTT. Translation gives CASSGPDTEAFF.

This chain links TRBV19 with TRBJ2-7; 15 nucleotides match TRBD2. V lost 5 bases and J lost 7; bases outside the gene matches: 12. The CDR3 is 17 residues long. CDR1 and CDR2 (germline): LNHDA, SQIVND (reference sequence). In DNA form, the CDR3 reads TGTGCCAGTAGTCCTAATTCCGGGACTAGCGGGAGGAGGGAGCAGTACTTC. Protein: CASSPNSGTSGRREQYF. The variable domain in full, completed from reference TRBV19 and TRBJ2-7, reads DGGITQSPKYLFRKEGQNVTLSCEQNLNHDAMYWYRQDPGQGLRLIYYSQIVNDFQKGDIAEGYSVSREKKESFPLTVTSAQKNPTAFYLCASSPNSGTSGRREQYFGPGTRLTVT.

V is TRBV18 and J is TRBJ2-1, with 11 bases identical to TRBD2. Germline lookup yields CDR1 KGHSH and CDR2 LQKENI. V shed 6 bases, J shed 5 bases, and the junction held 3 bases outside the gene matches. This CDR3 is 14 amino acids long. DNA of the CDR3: TGTGCCAGCTCCTTGACTAGCGGGGACAATGAGCAGTTCTTC. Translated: CASSLTSGDNEQFF.

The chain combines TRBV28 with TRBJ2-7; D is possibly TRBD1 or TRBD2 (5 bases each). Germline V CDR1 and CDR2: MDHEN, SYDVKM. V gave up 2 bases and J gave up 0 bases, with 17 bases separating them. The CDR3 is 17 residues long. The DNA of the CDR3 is TGTGCCAGCAGTTTAGGTTATAACAGGAGGAGCTCCTACGAGCAGTACTTC. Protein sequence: CASSLGYNRRSSYEQYF.

CDR3 in amino acids: CASTSGSSYNEQFF. The CDR3 coding sequence is TGTGCCAGCACCTCGGGAAGCTCCTACAATGAGCAGTTCTTC. The gene calls are TRBV7-9 and TRBJ2-1; D is possibly TRBD2 (5 bases). The germline V gene encodes CDR1 SEHNR and CDR2 FQNEAQ (reference sequence). V lost 7 bases to trimming and J lost 0 bases, with 10 bases between them. CDR3 length: 14 residues.

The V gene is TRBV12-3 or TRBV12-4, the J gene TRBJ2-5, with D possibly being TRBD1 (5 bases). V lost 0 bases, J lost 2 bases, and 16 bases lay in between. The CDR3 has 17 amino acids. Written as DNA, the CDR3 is TGTGCCAGCAGTTTAGCGCTAAGGGCAGGGCCACAAGAGACCCAGTACTTC. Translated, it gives CASSLALRAGPQETQYF.

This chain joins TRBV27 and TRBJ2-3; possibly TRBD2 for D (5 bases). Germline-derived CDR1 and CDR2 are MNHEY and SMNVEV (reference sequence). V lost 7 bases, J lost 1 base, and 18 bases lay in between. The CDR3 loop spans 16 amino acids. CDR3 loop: CASTRWGRRGTDTQYF. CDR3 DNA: TGTGCCAGCACCCGGTGGGGTCGGCGGGGCACAGATACGCAGTATTTT.

The CDR3 DNA reads as TGCAGTGCTAGGACCATAAAAAAAGAGACCCAGTACTTC. This sequence encodes CSARTIKKETQYF. J is TRBJ2-5 and V is TRBV20-1, with no clear D. The CDR3 is 13 amino acids. Trimming stripped 3 bases from V and 3 bases from J, with 11 bases between. Germline-derived CDR1 and CDR2 are DFQATT and SNEGSKA (reference sequence).

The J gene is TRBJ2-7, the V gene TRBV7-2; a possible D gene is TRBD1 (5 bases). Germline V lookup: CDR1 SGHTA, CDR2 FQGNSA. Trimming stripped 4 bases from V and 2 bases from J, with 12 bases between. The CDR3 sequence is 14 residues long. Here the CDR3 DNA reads TGTGCCAGCAGCTCTTCCAGGGTTCCCTACGAGCAGTACTTC. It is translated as CASSSSRVPYEQYF.

The CDR3 is CSAGTWASGAYEQYF. Written as DNA, the CDR3 is TGCAGTGCTGGGACATGGGCTAGCGGAGCCTACGAGCAGTACTTC. The chain uses TRBV20-1 and TRBJ2-7; D is perhaps TRBD2 (7 bases). Germline CDR1 and CDR2: DFQATT and SNEGSKA (reference sequence). V was trimmed by 5 bases and J by 2 bases, leaving 19 bases between them. This CDR3 contains 15 residues.

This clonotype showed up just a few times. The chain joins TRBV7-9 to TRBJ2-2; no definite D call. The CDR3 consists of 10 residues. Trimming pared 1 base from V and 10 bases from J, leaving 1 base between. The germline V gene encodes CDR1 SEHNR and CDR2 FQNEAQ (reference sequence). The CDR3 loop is CASSLEELFF. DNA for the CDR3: TGTGCCAGCAGCTTAGAGGAGCTGTTTTTT. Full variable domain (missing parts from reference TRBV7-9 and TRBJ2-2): DTGVSQNPRHKITKRGQNVTFRCDPISEHNRLYWYRQTLGQGPEFLTYFQNEAQLEKSRLLSDRFSAERPKGSFSTLEIQRTEQGDSAMYLCASSLEELFFGEGSRLTVL.

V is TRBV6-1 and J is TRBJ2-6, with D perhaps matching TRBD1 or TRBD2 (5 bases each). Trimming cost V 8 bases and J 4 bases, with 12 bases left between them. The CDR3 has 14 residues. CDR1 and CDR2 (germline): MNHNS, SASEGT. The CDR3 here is CASGGVYGANVLTF. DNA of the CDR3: TGTGCCAGCGGGGGAGTTTACGGGGCCAACGTCCTGACTTTC.

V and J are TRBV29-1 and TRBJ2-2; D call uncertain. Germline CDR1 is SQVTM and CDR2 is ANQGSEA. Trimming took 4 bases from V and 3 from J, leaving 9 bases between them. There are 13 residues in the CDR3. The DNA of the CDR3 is TGCAGCGTTGGGACCCTAGACACCGGGGAGCTGTTTTTT. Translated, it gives CSVGTLDTGELFF.

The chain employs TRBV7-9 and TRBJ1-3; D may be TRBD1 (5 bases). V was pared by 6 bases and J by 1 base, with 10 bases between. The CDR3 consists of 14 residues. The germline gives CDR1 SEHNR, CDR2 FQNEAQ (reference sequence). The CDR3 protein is CASSYGTSGNTIYF. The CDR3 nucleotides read TGTGCCAGCAGTTACGGGACTTCTGGAAACACCATATATTTT.

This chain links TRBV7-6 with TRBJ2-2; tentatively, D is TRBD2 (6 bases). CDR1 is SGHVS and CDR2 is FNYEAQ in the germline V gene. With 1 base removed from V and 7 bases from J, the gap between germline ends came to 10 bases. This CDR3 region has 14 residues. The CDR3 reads CASSLGPRGGELFF. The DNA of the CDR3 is TGTGCCAGCAGCTTAGGACCGCGGGGCGGGGAGCTGTTTTTT.

As DNA, the CDR3 is TGTGCCAGCAGTGGGTGGCGGGACAGCACAGATACGCAGTATTTT. Its protein product is CASSGWRDSTDTQYF. The rearrangement links TRBV6-1 to TRBJ2-3, with D perhaps TRBD2 (6 bases). Germline CDR1 and CDR2: MNHNS and SASEGT. CDR3 length: 15 amino acids. V shed 4 bases and J shed 0 bases, with 11 bases lying between them.

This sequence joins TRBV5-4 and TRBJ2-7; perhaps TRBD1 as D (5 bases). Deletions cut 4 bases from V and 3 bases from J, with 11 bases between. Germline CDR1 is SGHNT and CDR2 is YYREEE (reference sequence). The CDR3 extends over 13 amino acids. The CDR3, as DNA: TGTGCCAGCAGCAGCTCACAGGACTACGAGCAGTACTTC. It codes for CASSSSQDYEQYF.

The CDR3 protein is CASSYPGAGTGDNNYGYTF. The CDR3 DNA follows: TGTGCCAGCAGTTACCCTGGGGCCGGGACAGGAGACAATAACTATGGCTACACCTTC. The chain uses TRBV6-2 or TRBV6-3 and TRBJ1-2; 8 nucleotides match TRBD1. Germline assignment: CDR1 MNHEY and CDR2 SVGEGT. CDR3 length equals 19 residues. The junction had 15 bases not matched to a gene; V was cut back by 2 bases and J by 1 base.